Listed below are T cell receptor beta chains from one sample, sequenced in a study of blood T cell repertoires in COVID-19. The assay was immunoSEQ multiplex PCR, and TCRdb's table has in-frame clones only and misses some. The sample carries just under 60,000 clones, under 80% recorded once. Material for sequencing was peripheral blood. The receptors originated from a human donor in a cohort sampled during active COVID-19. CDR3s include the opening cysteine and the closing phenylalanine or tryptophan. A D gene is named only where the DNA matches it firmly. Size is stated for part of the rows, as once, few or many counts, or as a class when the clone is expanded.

CATSRDAYLPSPEQYF	TGTGCCACCAGCAGAGATGCCTATCTCCCCTCCCCCGAGCAGTACTTC	TRBV15	.	.	TRBJ2-7
CASSFSRVGQNTDTQYF	TGTGCCAGCAGTTTCAGTCGTGTCGGACAGAACACAGATACGCAGTATTTT	TRBV28	.	once	TRBJ2-3
CASSVGQGVNYEQYF	TGTGCCAGCAGCGTGGGACAGGGGGTCAACTACGAGCAGTACTTC	TRBV9	TRBD1	.	TRBJ2-7
CASSLGTSGYEQYF	TGTGCCAGCAGCTTAGGGACTAGCGGATACGAGCAGTACTTC	TRBV5-4	TRBD2	.	TRBJ2-7
CASSLAASYQETQYF	TGTGCCAGCAGCTTGGCCGCATCGTACCAAGAGACCCAGTACTTC	TRBV7-9	.	.	TRBJ2-5
CASRVQAGDGELFF	TGTGCCAGCAGAGTCCAGGCCGGGGACGGGGAGCTGTTTTTT	TRBV7-2	.	.	TRBJ2-2
CASSQVVGRETQYF	TGCGCCAGCAGCCAAGTGGTCGGGAGAGAGACCCAGTACTTC	TRBV4-3	.	.	TRBJ2-5
CASSPTGGEYHF	TGTGCCAGCAGCCCGACGGGGGGCGAGTATCACTTC	TRBV7-2	.	.	TRBJ2-7
CASTDRTGGFSGGYTF	TGTGCCAGCACCGATAGGACAGGTGGATTTTCGGGAGGCTACACCTTC	TRBV28	TRBD1	.	TRBJ1-2
CASSRQGTYEQYF	TGTGCCAGCAGCCGACAGGGTACCTACGAGCAGTACTTC	TRBV28	TRBD1	.	TRBJ2-7
CASSGPRDSFRDTQYF	TGTGCCAGCAGTGGACCCCGGGACTCTTTTCGAGATACGCAGTATTTT	TRBV6-6	.	.	TRBJ2-3
CSGNVGQGNYGYTF	TGCAGCGGAAATGTGGGACAGGGTAACTATGGCTACACCTTC	TRBV29-1	TRBD1	once	TRBJ1-2
CASSQEGGNTGELFF	TGTGCCAGCAGCCAAGAGGGGGGGAACACCGGGGAGCTGTTTTTT	TRBV4-2	.	.	TRBJ2-2
CASSQEGLAEGISTDTQYF	TGTGCCAGCAGCCAAGAAGGGCTAGCGGAGGGGATTAGCACAGATACGCAGTATTTT	TRBV4-2	TRBD2	.	TRBJ2-3
CASSVARSFEQFF	TGTGCCAGCAGCGTAGCTAGGTCCTTTGAGCAGTTCTTC	TRBV9	.	.	TRBJ2-1
CASSWGGLAGGLTGELFF	TGTGCCAGCAGCTGGGGGGGACTAGCGGGAGGTCTCACCGGGGAGCTGTTTTTT	TRBV7-2	TRBD2	.	TRBJ2-2
CASSLWDRGGYEQYF	TGTGCCAGCAGTTTATGGGACAGGGGGGGATACGAGCAGTACTTC	TRBV28	TRBD1	.	TRBJ2-7
CATSDQGQGGRSYEQYF	TGTGCCACCAGTGACCAAGGACAGGGGGGCCGCTCCTACGAGCAGTACTTC	TRBV24-1	TRBD1	.	TRBJ2-7
CASSRDRNTGELFF	TGTGCCAGCAGCCGGGACAGGAACACCGGGGAGCTGTTTTTT	TRBV5-6	TRBD1	.	TRBJ2-2
CASSTGGGLQPQHF	TGTGCCAGCTCCACTGGGGGGGGGCTTCAGCCCCAGCATTTT	TRBV3-1/TRBV3-2	.	.	TRBJ1-5
CASSPRQGAQYNEQFF	TGTGCCAGCAGCCCTCGACAGGGGGCACAATACAATGAGCAGTTCTTC	TRBV11-3	TRBD1	.	TRBJ2-1
CASSFVGVNTGELFF	TGTGCCAGCAGCTTCGTCGGAGTGAACACCGGGGAGCTGTTTTTT	TRBV5-4	.	.	TRBJ2-2
CAIYGGNTGELFF	TGTGCCATCTACGGCGGGAACACCGGGGAGCTGTTTTTT	TRBV10-3	.	.	TRBJ2-2
CASSRKISGIAYEQYF	TGTGCCAGCAGCCGTAAGATATCCGGGATCGCTTACGAGCAGTACTTC	TRBV14	.	.	TRBJ2-7
CSVGLEQFF	TGCAGCGTTGGGCTTGAGCAGTTCTTC	TRBV29-1	.	.	TRBJ2-1
CASSPQGPLLYEQYF	TGTGCCAGCAGCCCCCAGGGGCCCCTACTCTACGAGCAGTACTTC	TRBV7-2	.	few	TRBJ2-7
CASGRTEGPLITQYF	TGTGCCAGCGGGCGTACGGAGGGGCCCCTCATTACGCAGTATTTT	TRBV3-1/TRBV3-2	.	few	TRBJ2-3